The sequence of this TCR beta chain was determined in a study of PD-1 blockade in classical Hodgkin lymphoma. A word on this clone: The antigen is undetermined.

Time point here: cycle 4 day 1 (C4D1), after less than seven weeks of nivolumab. Every patient experienced relapse after autologous stem cell transplantation, and brentuximab vedotin exposure varied. General study findings and limits: By cycle point C4D1, TCR diversity had risen significantly in CD4+ cells (but not CD8+ cells).

Profiled with immunoSEQ multiplex PCR; TCRdb holds only in-frame clones, not every one. Of about 39,000 clones in the sample, 77% were seen once. Germline CDR1 is KGHSH and CDR2 is LQKENI. Trimming took off 4 bases at V and 5 bases at J, with 14 bases between the two ends. This CDR3 is built from 14 residues. The chain combines TRBV18 with TRBJ2-5; the D is unclear. The clonotype was recovered from a human donor with classical Hodgkin lymphoma. Material: peripheral blood mononuclear cells (PBMCs), obtained before the fourth cycle of nivolumab. Here the CDR3 DNA reads TGTGCCAGCTCACAACCAGAGCGATGGGAGACCCAGTACTTC. Its protein product is CASSQPERWETQYF.